A selection of T cell receptor beta chains follows, all from one sample in a study of PD-L1 blockade in urothelial cancer. The data were produced by immunoSEQ multiplex PCR, yet TCRdb's version contains in-frame clones alone and is incomplete. Found here are around 26,000 clones, approximately 81% of them singletons; the top ten hold approximately 1.5%. The source material was PBMCs, sampled around atezolizumab (anti-PD-L1) treatment. These receptor sequences come from a man in his 70s with urothelial cancer. The CDR3 runs from the conserved cysteine through the conserved F or W. A D gene is named only where the DNA matches it firmly. Size values are once, few and many counts, or a class for expanded clones, and some rows have none.

CDR3 DNA: TGTGCTAGTGGTTCGGACAGGATGGACACAGATACGCAGTATTTT
CDR3 protein: CASGSDRMDTDTQYF
V gene: TRBV12-5
clone size: NA
D gene: TRBD1
J gene: TRBJ2-3

CDR3 DNA: TGCGCCAGCAGCCGAGATATAAAGGACAGGAGTTACTATGGCTACACCTTC
CDR3 protein: CASSRDIKDRSYYGYTF
V gene: TRBV4-3
clone size: NA
D gene: TRBD1
J gene: TRBJ1-2

CDR3 DNA: TGCGCCAGCAGCCCCACTCCGGGACAGGAGTTTAATGAGCAGTTCTTC
CDR3 protein: CASSPTPGQEFNEQFF
V gene: TRBV4-3
clone size: NA
D gene: TRBD1
J gene: TRBJ2-1

CDR3 DNA: TGTGCCAGCTCACCTAGTTCAGGGAACGAGCAGTACTTC
CDR3 protein: CASSPSSGNEQYF
V gene: TRBV18
clone size: NA
D gene: NA
J gene: TRBJ2-7

CDR3 DNA: TGTGCCAGCAGAGCCAAAGATGAAAAACTGTTTTTT
CDR3 protein: CASRAKDEKLFF
V gene: TRBV6-6
clone size: NA
D gene: NA
J gene: TRBJ1-4

CDR3 DNA: TGCGCCAGCAGCCAAAAAACTAGCGGGAGTGACAATGAGCAGTTCTTC
CDR3 protein: CASSQKTSGSDNEQFF
V gene: TRBV4-1
clone size: NA
D gene: TRBD2
J gene: TRBJ2-1

CDR3 DNA: TGTGCCAGCAGCCCTCAGACAGGAGAGAACACTGAAGCTTTCTTT
CDR3 protein: CASSPQTGENTEAFF
V gene: TRBV9
clone size: NA
D gene: NA
J gene: TRBJ1-1

CDR3 DNA: TGCGCCAGCAGCCCCGTGCCGGGACAGGGGGAGACCCAGTACTTC
CDR3 protein: CASSPVPGQGETQYF
V gene: TRBV4-3
clone size: NA
D gene: TRBD1
J gene: TRBJ2-5

CDR3 DNA: TGTGCCAGCAGCTTACGGGATGGCTACACCTTC
CDR3 protein: CASSLRDGYTF
V gene: TRBV7-8
clone size: NA
D gene: NA
J gene: TRBJ1-2

CDR3 DNA: TGCGCCAGCTCTAGACAGGGTCGCGAGCAGTACTTC
CDR3 protein: CASSRQGREQYF
V gene: TRBV10-2
clone size: NA
D gene: TRBD1
J gene: TRBJ2-7

CDR3 DNA: TGTGCCAGCAGTGAAGACGGGAGTGCCTACAATGAGCAGTTCTTC
CDR3 protein: CASSEDGSAYNEQFF
V gene: TRBV2
clone size: few
D gene: NA
J gene: TRBJ2-1

CDR3 DNA: TGTGCCAGCAGCCACGGGAGAGGGACAGATACGCAGTATTTT
CDR3 protein: CASSHGRGTDTQYF
V gene: TRBV11-3
clone size: NA
D gene: NA
J gene: TRBJ2-3

CDR3 DNA: TGTGCCAGCAGCGTAGGAAATGGCGGAGCGAGGAACGAGCAGTACTTC
CDR3 protein: CASSVGNGGARNEQYF
V gene: TRBV9
clone size: NA
D gene: NA
J gene: TRBJ2-7

CDR3 DNA: TGTGCCAGCAGTTCGCGCGGAGAAGAGACCCAGTACTTC
CDR3 protein: CASSSRGEETQYF
V gene: TRBV4-2
clone size: few
D gene: NA
J gene: TRBJ2-5

CDR3 DNA: TGTGCCAGCAGCGTAGGCGTCGGAAACACCATATATTTT
CDR3 protein: CASSVGVGNTIYF
V gene: TRBV9
clone size: few
D gene: NA
J gene: TRBJ1-3

CDR3 DNA: TGTGCCAGCAGCCGGACTAGCGGGAGTTATGAGCAGTTCTTC
CDR3 protein: CASSRTSGSYEQFF
V gene: TRBV5-6
clone size: NA
D gene: TRBD2
J gene: TRBJ2-1

CDR3 DNA: TGTGCCAGCAGTGAATGGAGCTCCTACAATGAGCAGTTCTTC
CDR3 protein: CASSEWSSYNEQFF
V gene: TRBV6-1
clone size: NA
D gene: NA
J gene: TRBJ2-1

CDR3 DNA: TGTGCCAGCAGCTTAGACCCCCAGGGCGCGGCGGGGACTGAAGCTTTCTTT
CDR3 protein: CASSLDPQGAAGTEAFF
V gene: TRBV7-6
clone size: NA
D gene: NA
J gene: TRBJ1-1

CDR3 DNA: TGTGCCACTAGGGACACCGCTAACTATGGCTACACCTTC
CDR3 protein: CATRDTANYGYTF
V gene: TRBV5-8
clone size: NA
D gene: NA
J gene: TRBJ1-2

CDR3 DNA: TGTGCCAGCAGTATTGGACTCCAAGAGACCCAGTACTTC
CDR3 protein: CASSIGLQETQYF
V gene: TRBV7-3
clone size: NA
D gene: NA
J gene: TRBJ2-5

CDR3 DNA: TGTGCCAGCAGCTTATACGGTCGTCTTGCAGATACGCAGTATTTT
CDR3 protein: CASSLYGRLADTQYF
V gene: TRBV11-2
clone size: NA
D gene: NA
J gene: TRBJ2-3

CDR3 DNA: TGTGCCAGCAGCTTGCTAGACAGTTCTGACTATGAGCAGTTCTTC
CDR3 protein: CASSLLDSSDYEQFF
V gene: TRBV5-6
clone size: NA
D gene: NA
J gene: TRBJ2-1

CDR3 DNA: TGTGCCAGCGGTCACTCGCGGGAGCAGTACTTC
CDR3 protein: CASGHSREQYF
V gene: TRBV28
clone size: NA
D gene: NA
J gene: TRBJ2-7

CDR3 DNA: TGTGCCAGCAGCTCTAGCGGAGGGGGGTACAATGAGCAGTTCTTC
CDR3 protein: CASSSSGGGYNEQFF
V gene: TRBV7-3
clone size: NA
D gene: NA
J gene: TRBJ2-1

CDR3 DNA: TGTGCCAGCAGCACAGCCACCGTTAACACTGAAGCTTTCTTT
CDR3 protein: CASSTATVNTEAFF
V gene: TRBV6-6
clone size: once
D gene: NA
J gene: TRBJ1-1

CDR3 DNA: TGTGCCACCAGCGGGGATGACAGGGGGAGCAATGAGCAGTTCTTC
CDR3 protein: CATSGDDRGSNEQFF
V gene: TRBV15
clone size: NA
D gene: TRBD1
J gene: TRBJ2-1

CDR3 DNA: TGTGCCAGCAGCGTGAACTCGGGTCAGCCCCAGCATTTT
CDR3 protein: CASSVNSGQPQHF
V gene: TRBV4-2
clone size: few
D gene: NA
J gene: TRBJ1-5

CDR3 DNA: TGTGCCAGCAGCGAAACCGGGACAGGGGACGAGCAGTACTTC
CDR3 protein: CASSETGTGDEQYF
V gene: TRBV5-4
clone size: few
D gene: TRBD1
J gene: TRBJ2-7

CDR3 DNA: TGTGCCAGCAGCTTAGCGTACAATCGGGGGGAGACCCAGTACTTC
CDR3 protein: CASSLAYNRGETQYF
V gene: TRBV7-7
clone size: NA
D gene: NA
J gene: TRBJ2-5

CDR3 DNA: TGCAGCGTTCGACTAGCGGGAGGTATTTTGGGTGAGCAGTTCTTC
CDR3 protein: CSVRLAGGILGEQFF
V gene: TRBV29-1
clone size: NA
D gene: TRBD2
J gene: TRBJ2-1

CDR3 DNA: TGTGCCAGCAGTCGGGGATCGCTAAATGAGCAGTTCTTC
CDR3 protein: CASSRGSLNEQFF
V gene: TRBV25-1
clone size: NA
D gene: NA
J gene: TRBJ2-1

CDR3 DNA: TGTGCCAGCAATGCCGGACAGGGGGACACTGAAGCTTTCTTT
CDR3 protein: CASNAGQGDTEAFF
V gene: TRBV6-1
clone size: NA
D gene: TRBD1
J gene: TRBJ1-1

CDR3 DNA: TGTGCCAGCAGTGACTCCAGCGGGAGAGTGAATGAGCAGTTCTTC
CDR3 protein: CASSDSSGRVNEQFF
V gene: TRBV6-4
clone size: NA
D gene: TRBD2
J gene: TRBJ2-1

CDR3 DNA: TGTGCCAGCGACAGGGGGCTCGAGCAGTACTTC
CDR3 protein: CASDRGLEQYF
V gene: TRBV6-1
clone size: few
D gene: TRBD1
J gene: TRBJ2-7

CDR3 DNA: TGTGCCAGCAGCCACCTCTACGAGCAGTACTTC
CDR3 protein: CASSHLYEQYF
V gene: TRBV14
clone size: NA
D gene: NA
J gene: TRBJ2-7

CDR3 DNA: TGCAGCGTTGAGAGTATGGCGGACTCTAACTATGGCTACACCTTC
CDR3 protein: CSVESMADSNYGYTF
V gene: TRBV29-1
clone size: NA
D gene: NA
J gene: TRBJ1-2

CDR3 DNA: TGTGCCAGCAGTGAGGAGGAGCAGTACTTC
CDR3 protein: CASSEEEQYF
V gene: TRBV6-1
clone size: NA
D gene: NA
J gene: TRBJ2-7

CDR3 DNA: TGTGCCAGCAGCTTAGCAGGGACAGGGACCGTCAATGAGCAGTTCTTC
CDR3 protein: CASSLAGTGTVNEQFF
V gene: TRBV7-2
clone size: once
D gene: TRBD1
J gene: TRBJ2-1

CDR3 DNA: TGTGCCAGCAGTTTAAGGGAAGGGACAGGGATCCTTTACGAGCAGTACTTC
CDR3 protein: CASSLREGTGILYEQYF
V gene: TRBV27
clone size: NA
D gene: TRBD1
J gene: TRBJ2-7

CDR3 DNA: TGCGCCAGCAGCTGGGGGGGACTAGCGGGAGCGGGGGATGAGCAGTTCTTC
CDR3 protein: CASSWGGLAGAGDEQFF
V gene: TRBV5-1
clone size: NA
D gene: TRBD2
J gene: TRBJ2-1

CDR3 DNA: TGTGCTAGTGGTTTGGCTGACAGTGAAGCTTTCTTT
CDR3 protein: CASGLADSEAFF
V gene: TRBV12-5
clone size: NA
D gene: NA
J gene: TRBJ1-1

CDR3 DNA: TGTGCCAGCAGCTCGCAACCGACAGGATACAATGAGCAGTTCTTC
CDR3 protein: CASSSQPTGYNEQFF
V gene: TRBV7-6
clone size: NA
D gene: NA
J gene: TRBJ2-1

CDR3 DNA: TGTGCCACCAGCCGCGGGCACACTGAAGCTTTCTTT
CDR3 protein: CATSRGHTEAFF
V gene: TRBV15
clone size: NA
D gene: NA
J gene: TRBJ1-1

CDR3 DNA: TGTGCCAGCAGCTTACAGGGGGAAGGAGCGAACTACACCTTC
CDR3 protein: CASSLQGEGANYTF
V gene: TRBV11-1
clone size: NA
D gene: TRBD1
J gene: TRBJ1-2

CDR3 DNA: TGTGCCAGCAGCTTAGGAGGGAGGGAGCAGCCCCAGCATTTT
CDR3 protein: CASSLGGREQPQHF
V gene: TRBV7-2
clone size: NA
D gene: NA
J gene: TRBJ1-5

CDR3 DNA: TGCGCCAGCAGCTTGGGACAGGCGAGTGAAAAACTGTTTTTT
CDR3 protein: CASSLGQASEKLFF
V gene: TRBV5-1
clone size: NA
D gene: NA
J gene: TRBJ1-4

CDR3 DNA: TGTGCCAGCAGCGTAGGATTAATGGGACTAAGGGAGACCCAGTACTTC
CDR3 protein: CASSVGLMGLRETQYF
V gene: TRBV9
clone size: NA
D gene: TRBD2
J gene: TRBJ2-5

CDR3 DNA: TGCAGCGCCAAGGGCGGGGCGGCCCTCTCCTACGAGCAGTACTTC
CDR3 protein: CSAKGGAALSYEQYF
V gene: TRBV29-1
clone size: NA
D gene: NA
J gene: TRBJ2-7

CDR3 DNA: TGTGCCAGCAGCCCCGGGACTAGCAACGAGCAGTACTTC
CDR3 protein: CASSPGTSNEQYF
V gene: TRBV5-4
clone size: NA
D gene: TRBD2
J gene: TRBJ2-7

CDR3 DNA: TGTGCCAGCAGTTTATTACCGGGGGGCCACAATGAGCAGTTCTTC
CDR3 protein: CASSLLPGGHNEQFF
V gene: TRBV27
clone size: NA
D gene: NA
J gene: TRBJ2-1

CDR3 DNA: TGTGCCAGCAGCTGGGCAGGGGAAGCTTTCTTT
CDR3 protein: CASSWAGEAFF
V gene: TRBV5-6
clone size: few
D gene: NA
J gene: TRBJ1-1

CDR3 DNA: TGCAGCGTTACTGACACTGAAGCTTTCTTT
CDR3 protein: CSVTDTEAFF
V gene: TRBV29-1
clone size: NA
D gene: NA
J gene: TRBJ1-1

CDR3 DNA: TGCGCCAGCAGGGGGCCGACTAATGAAAAACTGTTTTTT
CDR3 protein: CASRGPTNEKLFF
V gene: TRBV10-2
clone size: NA
D gene: NA
J gene: TRBJ1-4

CDR3 DNA: TGTGCCAGCAGTGGACTAGCGGGAGGGCCCCCCTACGAGCAGTACTTC
CDR3 protein: CASSGLAGGPPYEQYF
V gene: TRBV2
clone size: NA
D gene: TRBD2
J gene: TRBJ2-7

CDR3 DNA: TGTGCCAGCAGCTTATACCTAGCGCCGCTCTACAATGAGCAGTTCTTC
CDR3 protein: CASSLYLAPLYNEQFF
V gene: TRBV5-6
clone size: few
D gene: NA
J gene: TRBJ2-1